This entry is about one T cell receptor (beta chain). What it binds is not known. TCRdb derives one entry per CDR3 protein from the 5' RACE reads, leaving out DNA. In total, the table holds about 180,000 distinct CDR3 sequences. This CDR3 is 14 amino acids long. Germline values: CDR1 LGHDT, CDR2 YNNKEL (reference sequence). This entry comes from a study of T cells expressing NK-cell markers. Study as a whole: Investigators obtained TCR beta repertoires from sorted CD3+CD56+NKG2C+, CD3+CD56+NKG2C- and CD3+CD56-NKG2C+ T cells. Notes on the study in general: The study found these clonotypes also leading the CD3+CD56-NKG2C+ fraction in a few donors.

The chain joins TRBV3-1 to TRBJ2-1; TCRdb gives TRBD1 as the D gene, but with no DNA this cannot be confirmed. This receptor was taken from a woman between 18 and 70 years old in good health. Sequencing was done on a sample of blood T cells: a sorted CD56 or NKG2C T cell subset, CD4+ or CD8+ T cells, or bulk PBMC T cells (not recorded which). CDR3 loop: CASSLGGPDNEQFF.